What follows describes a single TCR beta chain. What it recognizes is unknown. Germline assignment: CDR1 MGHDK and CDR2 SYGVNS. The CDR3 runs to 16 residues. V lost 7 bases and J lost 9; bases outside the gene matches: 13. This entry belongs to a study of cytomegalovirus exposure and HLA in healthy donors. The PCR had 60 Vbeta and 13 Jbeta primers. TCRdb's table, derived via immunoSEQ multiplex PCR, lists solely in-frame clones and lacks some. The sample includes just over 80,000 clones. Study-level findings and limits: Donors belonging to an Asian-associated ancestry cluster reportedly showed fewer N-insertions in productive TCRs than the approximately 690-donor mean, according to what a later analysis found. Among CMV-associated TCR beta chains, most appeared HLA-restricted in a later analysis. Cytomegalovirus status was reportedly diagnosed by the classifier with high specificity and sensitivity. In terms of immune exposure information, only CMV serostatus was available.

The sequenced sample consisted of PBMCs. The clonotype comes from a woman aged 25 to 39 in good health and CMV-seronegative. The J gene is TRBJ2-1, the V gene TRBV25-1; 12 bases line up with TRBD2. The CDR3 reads CASKPETSGSMSEQFF. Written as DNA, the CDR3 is TGTGCCAGCAAGCCTGAGACTAGCGGGAGTATGAGTGAGCAGTTCTTC.